The T cell receptor beta chain described here comes from a study of neoadjuvant anti-PD-1 for oral cavity cancer. Profiling relied on immunoSEQ multiplex PCR, and the TCRdb table lists in-frame clones only, not all of them. The repertoire holds about 16,000 clones, with 72% as singletons. The germline V gene encodes CDR1 SGHDT and CDR2 YYEEEE. Trimming cost V 0 bases and J 5 bases, with 14 bases left between them. This CDR3 contains 15 residues. Study outcomes and limitations: With three patients per group, TCR findings need larger cohorts. Post-nivolumab, blood T cell clonality was significantly elevated in non-responders.

As for this clone: Its matching antigen is unknown.

The V call is TRBV5-6, the J call TRBJ1-2; possibly TRBD1 for D (6 bases). The TCR was taken from a person aged 40-85 years with oral cavity squamous cell carcinoma. The sequencing used PBMCs, collected before nivolumab (anti-PD-1) treatment. The CDR3 bases are TGTGCCAGCAGCTTGGTGGCAGGGGTGAGGTATGGCTACACCTTC. This translates into CASSLVAGVRYGYTF.